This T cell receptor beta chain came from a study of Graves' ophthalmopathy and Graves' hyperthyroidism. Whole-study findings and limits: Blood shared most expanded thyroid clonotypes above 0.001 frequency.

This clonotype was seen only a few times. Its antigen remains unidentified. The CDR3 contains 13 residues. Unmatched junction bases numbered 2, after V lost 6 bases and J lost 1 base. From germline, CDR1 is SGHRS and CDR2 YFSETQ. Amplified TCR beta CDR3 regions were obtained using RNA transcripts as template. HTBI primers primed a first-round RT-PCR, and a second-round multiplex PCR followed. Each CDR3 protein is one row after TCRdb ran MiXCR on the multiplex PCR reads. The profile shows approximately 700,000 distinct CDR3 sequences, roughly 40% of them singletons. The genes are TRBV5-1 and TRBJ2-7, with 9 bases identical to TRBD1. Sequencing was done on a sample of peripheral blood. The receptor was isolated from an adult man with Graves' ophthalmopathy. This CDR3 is CASIGTGSYEQYF. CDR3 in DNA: TGCGCCAGCATCGGGACAGGGTCCTACGAGCAGTACTTC.